This T cell receptor (beta chain) was identified during a study of control samples from healthy donors and cancer patients. Libraries were prepared by immunoSEQ multiplex PCR; TCRdb keeps only in-frame clonotypes and omits some of them. The table includes around 120,000 clones, 80% to 90% detected once. The germline V gene encodes CDR1 GTSNPN and CDR2 SVGIG (reference sequence). The CDR3 runs 14 residues. Trimming removed 2 bases at V and 3 bases at J, with 12 bases between. The source is a woman aged 50 to 60 with colorectal cancer. The V gene is TRBV30, the J gene TRBJ2-3; possible D gene TRBD1, 6 bases. The sequencing sample was made of PBMCs. This chain's CDR3 is CAWSSQGITDTQYF. The CDR3 region has the DNA TGTGCCTGGAGTTCTCAGGGGATTACAGATACGCAGTATTTT.